This TCR beta chain comes out of a study of lymphopenia after photon versus proton radiotherapy. Study-wide results and limits: Authors raise, but do not show, better survival with proton therapy. Post-nadir diversity loss with photons came from oligoclonal expansion, particularly CD8+ Temra cells. Under photons, naive T cells and diversity fell while effector/memory populations rose. A bigger post-nadir fall in TCR diversity correlated inversely with survival time in deceased patients.

The CDR3 consists of 14 residues. V was shortened by 0 bases and J by 6 bases, with 8 bases between the two germline ends. Germline V lookup: CDR1 LGHNT, CDR2 FRNRAP. On this clone: Its antigen is undetermined.

Libraries were prepared by immunoSEQ multiplex PCR; TCRdb keeps only in-frame clonotypes and omits some of them. The table has 8,000 or so clones, more than 65% seen once. The chain links TRBV12-5 to TRBJ2-2; D not certain. This specimen was peripheral blood, taken from a patient treated with photon-based radiotherapy. The sequence was collected from a man aged 25-45 years with gastric cancer. CDR3 region: CASGLVPGPGELFF. The CDR3 DNA reads as TGTGCTAGTGGTTTGGTGCCGGGTCCCGGGGAGCTGTTTTTT.